Included here is one TCR beta chain sequence, with context. This clonotype appeared many times. It lacks a known antigen. No qualities accompany the bases; no much larger clone lies one base away. The sample comes from a study of CD8+CD57+ T cells in acquired aplastic anemia (dated by TCRdb to between 2018 and 2020). Regarding the research as a whole: DNA extracted from sorted CD4+ and CD8+ cells had a mean of around 3 ug, with a range of about 0.2 to 30 ug. A CD8+CD57+ expansion meant a frequency higher than the mean frequency seen in healthy subjects. Beyond this particular receptor, the publication reports: Between patients and healthy controls, no significant difference in CD8+ Simpson's diversity was found (P=0.060). Around 30 CD8+ CDR3 sequences were shared between patients and controls but appeared highly expressed in patients and within their immunodominant clones.

Expansion of CD8+CD57+ cells had been shown by flow cytometry in the patients chosen for sequencing. Every patient had a diagnosis of severe acquired aplastic anemia based on International Study of Aplastic Anemia and Agranulocytosis and Camitta criteria. Patients had received no therapy at the time of blood sampling. TCR repertoires of sorted CD4+ and CD8+ blood T cells from severe aplastic anemia patients and healthy subjects were deep-sequenced in the study. In the USA, patient enrollment took place under clinicaltrials.gov protocols 00001620, 01623167, 00001397, 00071045, 00081523 and 00961064. Ficoll-Paque density gradient centrifugation was used to isolate peripheral blood mononuclear cells. Before DNA was extracted, CD4+ and CD8+ T cells were sorted using either FACS or magnetic beads. TCR beta VDJ combination and CDR3 sequence profiling used genomic DNA as the template. TCR repertoire sequencing was run on an Illumina HiSeq 2000. Regarding the original processing steps: TRBV/TRBJ rearrangement plots, CDR3 size and DJ length profiles, and Simpson's diversity index were used to assess repertoires. The most abundant DNA sequence in the deep sequencing data was taken as the immunodominant clone. CDR3 amino acid sequences were checked for sharing across subjects and were also compared against the VDJdb database and published repertoires. TCRdb trimmed the raw reads at Q25, called clones with MiXCR and kept productive beta chains. Merged by CDR3 protein, the rows form single entries marked with the most common genes and DNA. For this entry, the V and J calls and clone size follow TCRdb and not the study's own pipeline. For this sample there are hundreds of thousands of distinct CDR3 sequences; approximately 32% appear just once. The ten largest clones add up to about 0.8% of the sample.

V and J are trimmed by 3 bases and 4 bases, and the gene matches miss 5 bases of the junction. The CDR3 goes from the cysteine to the phenylalanine over 15 residues. Solely the CDR3 DNA is kept, with 45 bases framed from the first base. As encoded in the germline V gene (reference sequence), CDR1 is LNHDA while CDR2 is SQIVND. This receptor was taken from a human donor with aplastic anemia. The receptor chain draws on TRBV19 and TRBJ1-3; the junction holds 8 bases that match TRBD1. The material sequenced was sorted CD4+, CD8+, or CD8+CD57+ T cells (not recorded which) from PBMCs. This receptor carries the CDR3 CASSIDRGEGNTIYF. At the DNA level, the sequence is TGTGCCAGTAGTATCGACAGGGGAGAAGGAAACACCATATATTTT.